The 30 T cell receptor beta chains below all came from one sample that was sequenced in a study of blood T cell repertoires in COVID-19. The table came from immunoSEQ multiplex PCR; TCRdb's copy has only in-frame clones and leaves some out. This table has around 230,000 clones, about 85% appearing once. The sample taken for sequencing was PBMCs or T cells enriched from blood (not recorded which). The receptors shown here come from a woman aged 25-40 years who had recovered from COVID-19.

This chain connects TRBV15 to TRBJ1-3; 8 nucleotides match TRBD1. Germline V lookup: CDR1 LNHNV, CDR2 YYDKDF (reference sequence). Trimming cost V 0 bases and J 1 base; bases outside gene matches: 8. The CDR3 spans 18 residues. The CDR3 here is CATSRDHGTGSSGNTIYF. The CDR3 nucleotides are TGTGCCACCAGCAGAGATCACGGGACAGGATCATCTGGAAACACCATATATTTT. Variable domain in full (rest from reference TRBV15 and TRBJ1-3): DAMVIQNPRYQVTQFGKPVTLSCSQTLNHNVMYWYQQKSSQAPKLLFHYYDKDFNNEADTPDNFQSRRPNTSFCFLDIRSPGLGDTAMYLCATSRDHGTGSSGNTIYFGEGSWLTVV.

The chain couples TRBV3-1 (or the pseudogene TRBV3-2) to TRBJ1-2, with a weak D call TRBD1 (6 bases). With 3 bases removed from V and 4 bases from J, the gap between germline ends came to 12 bases. The CDR3 contains 14 residues. Germline CDR1 LGHDT, CDR2 YNNKEL (reference sequence). CDR3 loop: CASSHTWGPYGYTF. In DNA form, the CDR3 reads TGTGCCAGCAGCCATACTTGGGGGCCCTATGGCTACACCTTC.

This sequence joins TRBV4-2 and TRBJ1-5; D unclear. This CDR3 has 14 amino acids. Trimming took 0 bases from V and 0 from J, leaving 3 bases between them. Germline values: CDR1 LGHNA, CDR2 YNFKEQ. CDR3 DNA sequence: TGTGCCAGCAGCCAAGACCATAGCAATCAGCCCCAGCATTTT. This encodes CASSQDHSNQPQHF.

As concerns this clone: This could be a read error, since a much larger clone is one nucleotide away. This sequence joins TRBV21-1 and TRBJ1-1; TRBD1, the D gene given by the table, was not confirmed from the DNA. TRBV21-1 is an annotated pseudogene. The CDR3 contains 13 residues. The CDR3 loop reads CASSRTGNTEAFF. The CDR3 DNA sequence: TGTGCCAGCAGCCGGACAGGGAACACTGAAGCTTTCTTT.

The V and J genes are TRBV28 and TRBJ2-5; 7 bases fit TRBD1. The germline gives CDR1 MDHEN, CDR2 SYDVKM. Losses at the gene ends were 6 bases for V and 1 base for J; bases not matched to a gene: 8. The CDR3 spans 15 residues. The DNA of the CDR3 is TGTGCCAGCAGACTCCCCTCAGGGGGCCAAGAGACCCAGTACTTC. Translated: CASRLPSGGQETQYF. The variable domain in full, completed from reference TRBV28 and TRBJ2-5, reads DVKVTQSSRYLVKRTGEKVFLECVQDMDHENMFWYRQDPGLGLRLIYFSYDVKMKEKGDIPEGYSVSREKKERFSLILESASTNQTSMYLCASRLPSGGQETQYFGPGTRLLVL.

The count of this clone is one. This chain uses TRBV5-1 with TRBJ2-2; TRBD1 aligns across 11 bases. V dropped 2 bases and J dropped 6; count of bases not matched to a gene: 3. CDR1 SGHRS and CDR2 YFSETQ come from the germline V gene. This CDR3 spans 15 amino acids. CDR3 sequence reads: CASSFGTGGAGELFF. For the CDR3, the DNA is TGCGCCAGCAGCTTTGGGACAGGGGGGGCCGGGGAGCTGTTTTTT.

In its sample, this clone was seen once. V is TRBV15 and J is TRBJ1-2; D may be TRBD1 (5 bases). The CDR3 loop spans 13 amino acids. Germline lookup yields CDR1 LNHNV and CDR2 YYDKDF (reference sequence). V was shortened by 5 bases and J by 3 bases, with 10 bases between the two germline ends. CDR3 DNA: TGTGCCACCAGCTTCAGGGAGGACTATGGCTACACCTTC. It specifies CATSFREDYGYTF.

V is TRBV4-1 and J is TRBJ1-4, with 7 bases lining up with TRBD1. V lost 2 bases and J lost 10; bases outside the gene matches: 10. The CDR3 consists of 15 residues. The germline CDR1 and CDR2 sequences are MGHRA and YSYEKL. DNA of the CDR3: TGCGCCAGCAGCCAACTTTCAGGGGGGTTTGGAAAACTGTTTTTT. Protein: CASSQLSGGFGKLFF.

The chain couples TRBV27 to TRBJ1-5; D is perhaps TRBD1 (5 bases). V lost 8 bases, J lost 3 bases, and 11 bases lay in between. The CDR3 is made up of 13 amino acids. CDR1 is MNHEY and CDR2 is SMNVEV in the germline V gene (reference sequence). This CDR3 is CASFDSDNQPQHF. In nucleotides, the CDR3 is TGTGCCAGCTTCGACAGTGACAATCAGCCCCAGCATTTT.

V is TRBV3-1 (or the pseudogene TRBV3-2) and J is TRBJ2-4; 8 bases map to TRBD1. J lost 2 bases, V lost 3 bases, and 9 bases had no gene match. The CDR3 runs 17 residues. Germline CDR1 LGHDT, CDR2 YNNKEL (reference sequence). CDR3 DNA: TGTGCCAGCAGCCAGCTGGGGCAGGGGGCATCCAAAAACATTCAGTACTTC. Protein product: CASSQLGQGASKNIQYF.

The chain couples TRBV5-1 to TRBJ1-3; TRBD1 matches 7 bases. V lost 4 bases to trimming and J lost 0 bases; unmatched junction nucleotides: 4. Germline V gene data show CDR1 as SGHRS and CDR2 as YFSETQ. The CDR3 totals 15 residues. DNA for the CDR3: TGCGCCAGCAGCCCAGACAGGGTCTCTGGAAACACCATATATTTT. Protein product: CASSPDRVSGNTIYF.

This chain joins TRBV7-6 and TRBJ2-1; 9 bases agree with TRBD1. CDR3 length: 15 amino acids. Germline trimming cut 2 bases from V and 5 bases from J; bases unmatched to any gene: 4. Germline CDR1 reads SGHVS; CDR2 reads FNYEAQ. The CDR3 loop reads CASSLLRQGDNEQFF. In DNA form, the CDR3 reads TGTGCCAGCAGCTTACTGCGACAGGGGGACAATGAGCAGTTCTTC.

The gene calls are TRBV19 and TRBJ1-2, with a weak D call TRBD1 (6 bases). V lost 3 bases, J lost 1 base, and 9 bases lay in between. The CDR3 contains 14 residues. Germline CDR1 is LNHDA and CDR2 is SQIVND (reference sequence). The CDR3 loop is CASSIQGINYGYTF. The CDR3 DNA reads as TGTGCCAGTAGTATCCAGGGGATTAACTATGGCTACACCTTC.

V gene TRBV7-2 combines with J gene TRBJ1-2; the match to TRBD1 covers 8 bases. This CDR3 contains 15 residues. V shed 5 bases and J 4 bases; nucleotides not matched to a gene: 9. CDR1 is SGHTA, CDR2 FQGNSA, per germline. CDR3 loop: CASSPNRGSGYGYTF. CDR3 DNA sequence: TGTGCCAGCAGCCCTAACAGGGGGTCGGGCTATGGCTACACCTTC.

This clone was recorded only once. This rearrangement joins TRBV6-5 to TRBJ2-3, with D perhaps TRBD1 (6 bases). Germline lookup yields CDR1 MNHEY and CDR2 SVGAGI. The CDR3 has 13 amino acids. V gave up 6 bases and J gave up 5 bases, with 12 bases separating them. The CDR3 nucleotides read TGTGCCAGCAGCCAGGGGTTGGGAGATACGCAGTATTTT. It encodes CASSQGLGDTQYF.

The chain combines TRBV7-9 with TRBJ1-6, with 9 bases lining up with TRBD1. This CDR3 has 16 amino acids. CDR1 is SEHNR, CDR2 FQNEAQ, per germline (reference sequence). With 5 bases clipped from V and 7 bases from J, the junction kept 9 bases outside the gene matches. CDR3 in amino acids: CASSDAPGQGNSPLHF. The CDR3 DNA follows: TGTGCCAGCAGCGACGCCCCAGGACAGGGGAATTCACCCCTCCACTTT.

The rearrangement uses TRBV9 and TRBJ2-1, with 8 bases matching TRBD2. The germline CDR1 and CDR2 sequences are SGDLS and YYNGEE. With V trimmed by 4 bases and J by 8 bases, 5 bases remained unmatched. This CDR3 is built from 13 residues. The CDR3 DNA is TGTGCCAGCAGCTCCGGGGGGGGAGATGAGCAGTTCTTC. Translation gives CASSSGGGDEQFF.

This clone occurred once. The rearrangement uses TRBV20-1 and TRBJ1-2; D is uncertain. The V end lost 4 bases, the J end lost 5 bases, and 8 bases lay between the germline ends. Germline-derived CDR1 and CDR2 are DFQATT and SNEGSKA (reference sequence). The CDR3 contains 11 residues. DNA of the CDR3: TGCAGTGCTACCCCCAGTTATGGCTACACCTTC. It specifies CSATPSYGYTF.

This clone is a singleton in its sample. The gene calls are TRBV4-3 and TRBJ2-7, with TRBD2 identical over 11 bases. Germline trimming cut 4 bases from V and 2 bases from J; bases unmatched to any gene: 1. Looked up from germline, CDR1 is LGHNA and CDR2 is YSLEER. The CDR3 spans 14 residues. The CDR3 DNA follows: TGCGCCAGCAGCCCACTAGCGGGGGCCTACGAGCAGTACTTC. Translation gives CASSPLAGAYEQYF.

This chain uses TRBV21-1 with TRBJ2-6; the DNA was not used to check the table's D call, TRBD1. TRBV21-1 is shown as a pseudogene. CDR3 length: 19 residues. The CDR3 DNA is TGTGCCAGCAGCAAAACGTGTTGGACAGGGCCCTCTGGGGCCAACGTCCTGACTTTC. It translates to CASSKTCWTGPSGANVLTF.

The rearrangement uses TRBV28 and TRBJ2-7; TRBD1 matches 7 bases. V shed 3 bases, J shed 2 bases, and the junction held 4 bases outside the gene matches. Germline values: CDR1 MDHEN, CDR2 SYDVKM. There are 14 residues in the CDR3. CDR3 amino acids: CASSFRGQTYEQYF. DNA for the CDR3: TGTGCCAGCAGTTTTAGGGGACAGACCTACGAGCAGTACTTC.

This clone appeared a few times. This sequence joins TRBV29-1 and TRBJ1-3, with D tentatively TRBD1 (5 bases). The CDR3 runs to 14 residues. Germline V gene lookup returns CDR1 SQVTM and CDR2 ANQGSEA. V shed 7 bases and J shed 2 bases, with 15 bases lying between them. The CDR3 spells CSARGDFTGNTIYF. In nucleotides, the CDR3 is TGCAGCGCCCGTGGGGACTTCACTGGAAACACCATATATTTT.

This chain joins TRBV27 and TRBJ2-7; TRBD2 matches 8 bases. This CDR3 has 15 amino acids. Germline lookup yields CDR1 MNHEY and CDR2 SMNVEV (reference sequence). After removal of 7 bases from V and 7 bases from J, the junction contained 15 bases not matched to a gene. CDR3 sequence: CASTLTIAGSGEQYF. Written as DNA, the CDR3 is TGTGCCAGCACGTTAACCATAGCGGGGAGTGGGGAGCAGTACTTC.

The CDR3, as DNA: TGTGCCAGCAGTGTCGTCAGGGCCGCAACTAATGAAAAACTGTTTTTT. It translates to CASSVVRAATNEKLFF. The gene calls are TRBV6-1 and TRBJ1-4, with a weak D call TRBD1 (5 bases). Germline V lookup: CDR1 MNHNS, CDR2 SASEGT. The CDR3 runs to 16 residues. Trimming stripped 4 bases from V and 0 bases from J, with 12 bases between.

V usage is TRBV19 and J usage is TRBJ1-5; tentatively, D is TRBD1 (5 bases). Germline-derived CDR1 and CDR2 are LNHDA and SQIVND (reference sequence). V was pared by 8 bases and J by 3 bases, with 11 bases between. The CDR3 covers 13 residues. The CDR3 is CASSDSLNQPQHF. The CDR3 DNA is TGTGCCAGTTCAGACAGCCTCAATCAGCCCCAGCATTTT. The entire variable domain, with the rest obtained from reference TRBV19 and TRBJ1-5, is as follows: DGGITQSPKYLFRKEGQNVTLSCEQNLNHDAMYWYRQDPGQGLRLIYYSQIVNDFQKGDIAEGYSVSREKKESFPLTVTSAQKNPTAFYLCASSDSLNQPQHFGDGTRLSIL.

The chain couples TRBV7-3 to TRBJ2-3; 9 bases align to TRBD2. This CDR3 comprises 16 residues. J lost 2 bases, V lost 1 base, and 4 bases had no gene match. In germline, CDR1 is SGHTA, CDR2 FQGTGA. The CDR3 spells CASSLNSGGITDTQYF. For the CDR3, the DNA is TGTGCCAGCAGCTTAAATAGCGGGGGAATCACAGATACGCAGTATTTT.

A single count supports this clone. The rearrangement joins TRBV7-9 to TRBJ2-5; the match to TRBD2 covers 11 bases. The germline V gene has CDR1 SEHNR and CDR2 FQNEAQ (reference sequence). CDR3 length equals 15 residues. V gave up 5 bases and J gave up 5 bases; unmatched junction bases: 7. CDR3 nucleotide sequence: TGTGCCAGCAGCGTTAGCGGGGGGGAATGGGAGACCCAGTACTTC. Translated: CASSVSGGEWETQYF.

The gene calls are TRBV5-1 and TRBJ1-1; D is undetermined. CDR3 length equals 14 residues. V was trimmed by 7 bases and J by 0 bases, leaving 13 bases between them. The germline gives CDR1 SGHRS, CDR2 YFSETQ. CDR3 sequence reads: CASGTDTLNTEAFF. CDR3 sequence (DNA): TGCGCCAGCGGTACCGACACCCTGAACACTGAAGCTTTCTTT.

The chain carries TRBV5-1 and TRBJ2-3; the D gene is possibly TRBD1 (7 bases). Germline V gives CDR1 SGHRS, CDR2 YFSETQ. The CDR3 length is 15 residues. Trimming left V 3 bases short and J 0 bases short, with 11 bases between. Here the CDR3 reads CASSWTGGSTDTQYF. The CDR3 region has the DNA TGCGCCAGCAGCTGGACAGGAGGGAGCACAGATACGCAGTATTTT.

The rearrangement links TRBV6-6 to TRBJ1-1; maybe TRBD1 (6 bases). CDR1 MNHNY and CDR2 SVGAGI come from the germline V gene (reference sequence). V was pared by 6 bases and J by 0 bases, with 11 bases between. The CDR3 runs to 14 residues. CDR3 nucleotides: TGTGCCAGCAGCCTACAGGGCTTGAACACTGAAGCTTTCTTT. It specifies CASSLQGLNTEAFF.